This T cell receptor beta chain appears in the sequencing data of a study of T cell responses to AZD1222 COVID-19 vaccine. Sequencing was performed with immunoSEQ multiplex PCR; in TCRdb, only in-frame clones are kept and a portion is missing. The sample shows roughly 110,000 clones, about 90% of them seen only once. This TCR was recovered from an adult who received the AZD1222 COVID-19 vaccine. Source: peripheral blood, taken 28 days after the second AZD1222 dose.

The CDR3 sequence: CASSFGPLEGGAGYTF. The CDR3 DNA sequence: TGTGCCAGCAGCTTTGGGCCTTTGGAGGGCGGCGCGGGCTACACCTTC. The chain uses TRBV7-2 and TRBJ1-2, with D unresolved. This CDR3 comprises 16 residues. Trimming cost V 3 bases and J 8 bases, with 22 bases left between them. From germline, CDR1 is SGHTA and CDR2 FQGNSA.